Listed below are T cell receptor beta chains from one sample, sequenced in a study of T cell repertoires in cytomegalovirus infection. No antigen is known for these receptors. Each CDR3 protein is one row after TCRdb ran MiXCR on the reads. The sample consists of about half a million distinct CDR3 sequences, about 33% of them appearing once. Sample: cultured PBMCs, taken from culture after CMV antigen stimulation. The receptors were gathered from a human donor in good health (CMV status not recorded). Some clones in this sample may be carry-over from other donors' samples. Both conserved end residues are part of each CDR3. D genes are given only for firm matches. The size field is filled for only some rows; it gives once, few, many or a size class.

d_call	v_call	clone_size	j_call	cdr3_aa	cdr3_nt
TRBD2	TRBV6-2/TRBV6-3	-	TRBJ2-5	CASSPGTSGRGWGETQYF	TGTGCCAGCAGTCCTGGGACTAGCGGGAGAGGTTGGGGAGAGACCCAGTACTTC
-	TRBV7-8	many	TRBJ2-1	CASSLVERVDNEQFF	TGTGCCAGCAGCTTAGTGGAACGGGTTGACAATGAGCAGTTCTTC
-	TRBV29-1	few	TRBJ2-1	CARGSENNEQFF	TGCGCCCGGGGCAGCGAGAACAATGAGCAGTTCTTC
-	TRBV7-6	-	TRBJ2-2	CASSLAPVSLGTGELFF	TGTGCCAGCAGCTTAGCTCCCGTCTCCCTGGGGACCGGGGAGCTGTTTTTT
-	TRBV28	few	TRBJ2-1	CASCTYDEQFF	TGTGCCAGCTGTACCTACGATGAGCAGTTCTTC
-	TRBV25-1	-	TRBJ1-1	CASSDPPAGEFPYTEAFF	TGTGCCAGCAGTGACCCTCCTGCTGGGGAGTTTCCGTACACTGAAGCTTTCTTT
-	TRBV20-1	-	TRBJ2-7	CSAIPRGQDEQYF	TGCAGTGCTATTCCCAGGGGCCAGGACGAGCAGTACTTC
-	TRBV30	few	TRBJ2-5	CAWSRGGETQYF	TGTGCCTGGAGTCGGGGTGGAGAGACCCAGTACTTC
-	TRBV7-2	many	TRBJ2-3	CASSLFSGTDTQYF	TGTGCCAGCAGCTTATTCTCAGGGACAGATACGCAGTATTTT
-	TRBV7-3	-	TRBJ2-3	CASSLREMTDTQYF	TGTGCCAGCAGCTTACGGGAGATGACAGATACGCAGTATTTT